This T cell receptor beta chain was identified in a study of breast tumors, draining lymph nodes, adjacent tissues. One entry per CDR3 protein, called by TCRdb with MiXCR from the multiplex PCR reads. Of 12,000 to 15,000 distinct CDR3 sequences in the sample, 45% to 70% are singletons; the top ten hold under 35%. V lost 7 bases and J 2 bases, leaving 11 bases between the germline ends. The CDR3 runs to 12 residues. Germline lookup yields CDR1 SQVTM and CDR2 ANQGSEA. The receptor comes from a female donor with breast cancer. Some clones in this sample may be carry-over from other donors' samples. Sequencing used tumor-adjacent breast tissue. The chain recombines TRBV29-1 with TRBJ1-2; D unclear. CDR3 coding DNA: TGCAGCGCTGGTGTTGGGAACTATGGCTACACCTTC. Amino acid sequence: CSAGVGNYGYTF. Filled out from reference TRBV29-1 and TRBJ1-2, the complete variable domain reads SAVISQKPSRDICQRGTSLTIQCQVDSQVTMMFWYRQQPGQSLTLIATANQGSEATYESGFVIDKFPISRPNLTFSTLTVSNMSPEDSSIYLCSAGVGNYGYTFGSGTRLTVV.